This is a list of T cell receptor beta chains from one sample in a study of CD8 T cells in Susac syndrome. MiXCR, run by TCRdb on the immunoSEQ multiplex PCR reads, gives a single entry per CDR3 protein. The sample has fewer than 250,000 distinct CDR3 sequences; roughly 92% are singletons. The sequencing sample was made of CD4+ T cells from PBMCs. The receptor set was obtained from a human donor in good health. Both conserved end residues are part of each CDR3. Fields, in order: clone size, V gene, D gene, J gene, CDR3 protein, CDR3 DNA. The D gene is left open where the match is weak. Clone size, where shown, is once, few, many, or a class for clones that have expanded.

clone size: once
V gene: TRBV7-2
D gene: NA
J gene: TRBJ2-1
CDR3 protein: CASSPTWNEQFF
CDR3 DNA: TGTGCCAGCAGCCCAACGTGGAATGAGCAGTTCTTC

clone size: NA
V gene: TRBV3-1
D gene: NA
J gene: TRBJ2-3
CDR3 protein: CASSQRGRADTQYF
CDR3 DNA: TGTGCCAGCAGCCAGAGGGGTCGGGCAGATACGCAGTATTTT

clone size: NA
V gene: TRBV15
D gene: TRBD2
J gene: TRBJ2-3
CDR3 protein: CATKGGGAVDTQYF
CDR3 DNA: TGTGCCACCAAAGGCGGGGGGGCCGTAGATACGCAGTATTTT

clone size: NA
V gene: TRBV7-9
D gene: NA
J gene: TRBJ2-5
CDR3 protein: CASSPQIYQETQYF
CDR3 DNA: TGTGCCAGCAGCCCACAGATTTACCAAGAGACCCAGTACTTC

clone size: NA
V gene: TRBV29-1
D gene: NA
J gene: TRBJ1-3
CDR3 protein: CSVGLSRSSGNTIYF
CDR3 DNA: TGCAGCGTTGGGCTGTCCCGTTCCTCTGGAAACACCATATATTTT

clone size: NA
V gene: TRBV30
D gene: NA
J gene: TRBJ1-3
CDR3 protein: CAWRQVGSGNTIYF
CDR3 DNA: TGTGCCTGGAGGCAGGTTGGGTCTGGAAACACCATATATTTT

clone size: NA
V gene: TRBV3-1
D gene: NA
J gene: TRBJ2-5
CDR3 protein: CASSTGSWETQYF
CDR3 DNA: TGTGCCAGCAGCACAGGGTCGTGGGAGACCCAGTACTTC

clone size: NA
V gene: TRBV2
D gene: NA
J gene: TRBJ1-5
CDR3 protein: CASSESTISNQPQHF
CDR3 DNA: TGTGCCAGCAGTGAATCGACAATTAGCAATCAGCCCCAGCATTTT

clone size: once
V gene: TRBV3-1
D gene: NA
J gene: TRBJ1-6
CDR3 protein: CASSQEAGYNSPLHF
CDR3 DNA: TGTGCCAGCAGCCAAGAGGCAGGTTATAATTCACCCCTCCACTTT

clone size: NA
V gene: TRBV7-9
D gene: NA
J gene: TRBJ2-3
CDR3 protein: CASSPALADTQYF
CDR3 DNA: TGTGCCAGCAGTCCCGCCTTAGCCGATACGCAGTATTTT

clone size: NA
V gene: TRBV7-2
D gene: TRBD1
J gene: TRBJ1-2
CDR3 protein: CASSHRGSSGYTF
CDR3 DNA: TGTGCCAGCAGTCACAGGGGCAGTAGTGGCTACACCTTC

clone size: once
V gene: TRBV5-4
D gene: NA
J gene: TRBJ2-1
CDR3 protein: CASSPGGMSYNEQFF
CDR3 DNA: TGTGCCAGCAGCCCGGGCGGAATGTCCTACAATGAGCAGTTCTTC

clone size: NA
V gene: TRBV6-5
D gene: TRBD2
J gene: TRBJ2-1
CDR3 protein: CASSYGLAGNEQFF
CDR3 DNA: TGTGCCAGCAGTTACGGACTAGCGGGGAATGAGCAGTTCTTC

clone size: NA
V gene: TRBV7-2
D gene: NA
J gene: TRBJ1-6
CDR3 protein: CASSLRFGSPLHF
CDR3 DNA: TGTGCCAGCAGCCTGCGATTTGGTTCACCCCTCCACTTT

clone size: NA
V gene: TRBV9
D gene: NA
J gene: TRBJ2-1
CDR3 protein: CASSPYSGDNEQFF
CDR3 DNA: TGTGCCAGCAGCCCCTATAGCGGCGACAATGAGCAGTTCTTC

clone size: NA
V gene: TRBV5-1
D gene: TRBD1
J gene: TRBJ1-2
CDR3 protein: CASSLGQGLGGYTF
CDR3 DNA: TGCGCCAGCAGCTTGGGACAGGGATTGGGTGGCTACACCTTC

clone size: NA
V gene: TRBV18
D gene: TRBD2
J gene: TRBJ2-3
CDR3 protein: CASSPVAGSSTDTQYF
CDR3 DNA: TGTGCCAGCTCACCTGTAGCGGGGAGTAGCACAGATACGCAGTATTTT

clone size: NA
V gene: TRBV6-1
D gene: NA
J gene: TRBJ1-5
CDR3 protein: CASSEALGAQPQHF
CDR3 DNA: TGTGCCAGCAGTGAAGCTCTTGGGGCTCAGCCCCAGCATTTT

clone size: NA
V gene: TRBV18
D gene: NA
J gene: TRBJ2-1
CDR3 protein: CASSPGAQEQFF
CDR3 DNA: TGTGCCAGCTCGCCAGGGGCCCAGGAGCAGTTCTTC

clone size: NA
V gene: TRBV12-3/TRBV12-4
D gene: NA
J gene: TRBJ1-2
CDR3 protein: CASSYRVADYTF
CDR3 DNA: TGTGCCAGCAGCTACAGGGTAGCGGATTACACCTTC

clone size: NA
V gene: TRBV4-2
D gene: NA
J gene: TRBJ1-4
CDR3 protein: CASSQDRVTANEKLFF
CDR3 DNA: TGTGCCAGCAGCCAAGATCGGGTGACGGCTAATGAAAAACTGTTTTTT

clone size: NA
V gene: TRBV6-5
D gene: TRBD2
J gene: TRBJ2-5
CDR3 protein: CASSGGGIQETQYF
CDR3 DNA: TGTGCCAGCAGCGGGGGGGGCATCCAAGAGACCCAGTACTTC

clone size: NA
V gene: TRBV10-3
D gene: TRBD1
J gene: TRBJ2-1
CDR3 protein: CAISESPWGGTGNEQFF
CDR3 DNA: TGTGCCATCAGTGAGTCCCCGTGGGGGGGGACAGGGAATGAGCAGTTCTTC

clone size: NA
V gene: TRBV2
D gene: TRBD1
J gene: TRBJ1-2
CDR3 protein: CASSLDRGRFGYGYTF
CDR3 DNA: TGTGCCAGCAGTCTGGACAGGGGACGATTCGGGTATGGCTACACCTTC

clone size: NA
V gene: TRBV9
D gene: TRBD1
J gene: TRBJ1-2
CDR3 protein: CASSEEGTGRYGYTF
CDR3 DNA: TGTGCCAGCAGCGAGGAGGGGACAGGGAGGTATGGCTACACCTTC

clone size: NA
V gene: TRBV29-1
D gene: NA
J gene: TRBJ2-5
CDR3 protein: CSVVGGPGETQYF
CDR3 DNA: TGCAGCGTTGTTGGGGGGCCGGGGGAGACCCAGTACTTC

clone size: once
V gene: TRBV20-1
D gene: TRBD2
J gene: TRBJ2-5
CDR3 protein: CSARAFGTSGGSQETQYF
CDR3 DNA: TGCAGTGCTAGAGCTTTTGGGACTAGCGGGGGGTCCCAAGAGACCCAGTACTTC

clone size: NA
V gene: TRBV3-1
D gene: TRBD1
J gene: TRBJ2-6
CDR3 protein: CASSQEAGGISGANVLTF
CDR3 DNA: TGTGCCAGCAGCCAAGAGGCAGGGGGAATCTCTGGGGCCAACGTCCTGACTTTC

clone size: NA
V gene: TRBV6-2/TRBV6-3
D gene: NA
J gene: TRBJ2-5
CDR3 protein: CASREQGKETQYF
CDR3 DNA: TGTGCCAGCAGGGAACAGGGAAAAGAGACCCAGTACTTC

clone size: once
V gene: TRBV5-5
D gene: NA
J gene: TRBJ2-7
CDR3 protein: CASRSIRGYYEQYF
CDR3 DNA: TGTGCCAGCAGGAGTATCCGGGGGTACTACGAGCAGTACTTC

clone size: NA
V gene: TRBV12-3/TRBV12-4
D gene: NA
J gene: TRBJ1-5
CDR3 protein: CASRLETDYSNQPQHF
CDR3 DNA: TGTGCCAGCAGGCTTGAGACGGATTATAGCAATCAGCCCCAGCATTTT

clone size: NA
V gene: TRBV5-1
D gene: TRBD1
J gene: TRBJ1-1
CDR3 protein: CASSLTGARGNTEAFF
CDR3 DNA: TGCGCCAGCAGCTTGACAGGGGCGCGCGGGAACACTGAAGCTTTCTTT

clone size: once
V gene: TRBV29-1
D gene: TRBD1
J gene: TRBJ1-2
CDR3 protein: CSVARSQGAYGYTF
CDR3 DNA: TGCAGCGTTGCCCGTTCTCAGGGGGCATATGGCTACACCTTC

clone size: NA
V gene: TRBV2
D gene: TRBD1
J gene: TRBJ2-4
CDR3 protein: CASKAGTGKDIQYF
CDR3 DNA: TGTGCCAGCAAAGCCGGGACAGGGAAGGACATTCAGTACTTC

clone size: NA
V gene: TRBV15
D gene: NA
J gene: TRBJ1-5
CDR3 protein: CATSREGGYQPQHF
CDR3 DNA: TGTGCCACCAGCAGAGAGGGCGGCTATCAGCCCCAGCATTTT

clone size: NA
V gene: TRBV5-1
D gene: TRBD2
J gene: TRBJ2-2
CDR3 protein: CASSVSTGGTGELFF
CDR3 DNA: TGCGCCAGCAGCGTTAGCACGGGAGGGACCGGGGAGCTGTTTTTT

clone size: NA
V gene: TRBV7-9
D gene: NA
J gene: TRBJ1-1
CDR3 protein: CASGQAGWGYMNTEAFF
CDR3 DNA: TGTGCCAGCGGGCAGGCCGGGTGGGGGTACATGAACACTGAAGCTTTCTTT

clone size: NA
V gene: TRBV13
D gene: TRBD2
J gene: TRBJ2-7
CDR3 protein: CASSLSNQTRGDYEQYF
CDR3 DNA: TGTGCCAGCAGCTTATCAAATCAGACCCGGGGGGACTACGAGCAGTACTTC

clone size: NA
V gene: TRBV7-2
D gene: TRBD2
J gene: TRBJ2-1
CDR3 protein: CASSLSVASGDEQFF
CDR3 DNA: TGTGCCAGCAGCTTATCGGTGGCTAGCGGAGATGAGCAGTTCTTC

clone size: once
V gene: TRBV5-6
D gene: TRBD1
J gene: TRBJ1-5
CDR3 protein: CASSYTRGRGSNQPQHF
CDR3 DNA: TGTGCCAGCAGTTATACCAGGGGGCGCGGAAGCAATCAGCCCCAGCATTTT

clone size: NA
V gene: TRBV29-1
D gene: NA
J gene: TRBJ1-1
CDR3 protein: CSGRKNTEAFF
CDR3 DNA: TGCAGCGGACGTAAGAACACTGAAGCTTTCTTT

clone size: once
V gene: TRBV13
D gene: NA
J gene: TRBJ2-1
CDR3 protein: CASSLGRLAFYNEQFF
CDR3 DNA: TGTGCCAGCAGCTTAGGCCGCCTGGCGTTTTACAATGAGCAGTTCTTC

clone size: once
V gene: TRBV28
D gene: NA
J gene: TRBJ1-1
CDR3 protein: CASSQRAAHTEAFF
CDR3 DNA: TGTGCCAGCAGTCAGAGGGCGGCACACACTGAAGCTTTCTTT

clone size: NA
V gene: TRBV5-4
D gene: TRBD2
J gene: TRBJ2-5
CDR3 protein: CASSLRLAGGRETQYF
CDR3 DNA: TGTGCCAGCAGCTTACGACTAGCGGGGGGGCGGGAGACCCAGTACTTC

clone size: NA
V gene: TRBV5-1
D gene: TRBD1
J gene: TRBJ2-1
CDR3 protein: CASSLTGGTHEQFF
CDR3 DNA: TGCGCCAGCAGCTTGACAGGGGGCACGCATGAGCAGTTCTTC